Below, 10 T cell receptor beta chains from the same sample are listed, as sequenced in a study of follicular helper T cells after annual influenza vaccination. Time point denoted: 2015-2016 season, 7 days after influenza vaccination. Method: immunoSEQ multiplex PCR; TCRdb's copy keeps in-frame clones and lacks some. The top ten clones hold just over 8.5% of a sample with around 1,300 clones, approximately 61% of them seen once. Material: CXCR5+ CD38+ circulating T follicular helper cells from blood, obtained 7 days after influenza vaccination. Specified subset: circulating Tfh, non-naive CD4+CXCR5+PD-1+ (ICOS+CD38+ or ICOS-CD38-). The receptors come from an adult who received the influenza vaccine.

This sequence joins TRBV18 and TRBJ2-5; D might be TRBD1 or TRBD2, each matching 5 bases. V gave up 8 bases and J gave up 2 bases, with 12 bases separating them. The germline V gene has CDR1 KGHSH and CDR2 LQKENI. This CDR3 has 13 amino acids. The CDR3 DNA follows: TGTGCCAGCGCCCGAGGGGAGCAAGAGACCCAGTACTTC. Protein sequence: CASARGEQETQYF.

This clone appeared once. An end of the junction differs from the germline gene, which may be a read error. The chain employs TRBV5-4 and TRBJ2-3; D could derive from TRBD1 or TRBD2 (5 bases each). Germline V gives CDR1 SGHNT, CDR2 YYREEE (reference sequence). The CDR3 length is 14 residues. The CDR3 DNA sequence: TGTGCCAGCAGTTTGGAAAGGGGAGCAGATACGCAGTATTTT. Translation: CASSLERGADTQYF.

By share, this clone counts as large. The chain couples TRBV6-1 to TRBJ1-5; tentative D call: TRBD1 (6 bases). The CDR3 runs to 15 residues. Germline CDR1 and CDR2: MNHNS and SASEGT. Trimming took off 5 bases at V and 6 bases at J, with 17 bases between the two ends. Here the CDR3 DNA reads TGTGCCAGCAGTATTTCCGGGGGGCAGCGTCAGCCCCAGCATTTT. This translates into CASSISGGQRQPQHF.

This clone appeared a single time. This sample includes further DNA sequences coding for the same CDR3. The rearrangement uses TRBV2 and TRBJ1-5, with D tentatively TRBD1 (5 bases). In germline, CDR1 is SNHLY, CDR2 FYNNEI. CDR3 length: 15 amino acids. V lost 4 bases to trimming and J lost 7 bases, with 17 bases between them. The CDR3 reads CASSVGDGGGQPQHF. CDR3 in DNA: TGTGCCAGCAGTGTGGGGGACGGTGGGGGGCAGCCCCAGCATTTT.

V usage is TRBV28 and J usage is TRBJ1-1, with a weak D call TRBD1 (5 bases). The CDR3 is 16 amino acids. Per germline, CDR1 MDHEN and CDR2 SYDVKM. The germline V and J ends were trimmed by 6 bases and 0 bases, with 17 bases remaining between them. The CDR3 spells CASRGRREYMNTEAFF. CDR3 nucleotides: TGTGCCAGCAGGGGTCGCAGGGAATACATGAACACTGAAGCTTTCTTT.

This sequence joins TRBV6-1 and TRBJ1-2, with 8 bases identical to TRBD1. This CDR3 is 12 amino acids long. Germline assignment: CDR1 MNHNS and CDR2 SASEGT. Trimming removed 8 bases from V and 10 bases from J; junction bases left unmatched: 9. This CDR3 reads CASLGTGVDYTF. The CDR3 bases are TGTGCCAGCCTCGGGACAGGAGTGGACTACACCTTC.

The genes are TRBV2 and TRBJ1-1; D is perhaps TRBD1 (5 bases). The V gene lost 3 bases and the J gene lost 5 bases, with 16 bases spanning the gap. This CDR3 is built from 15 residues. Germline V CDR1 and CDR2: SNHLY, FYNNEI. The CDR3 spells CASSDLGEGGTEAFF. The DNA of the CDR3 is TGTGCCAGCAGTGACCTGGGGGAAGGAGGTACTGAAGCTTTCTTT.

V and J are TRBV28 and TRBJ2-7; the D is unclear. The CDR3 length is 11 residues. CDR1 is MDHEN and CDR2 is SYDVKM in the germline V gene. Trimming took 7 bases from V and 1 from J, leaving 5 bases between them. The CDR3 DNA follows: TGTGCCAGCATTAATTCCTACGAGCAGTACTTC. This translates into CASINSYEQYF.

The chain joins TRBV11-2 to TRBJ1-4; a possible D gene is TRBD1 (5 bases). The CDR3 extends over 13 amino acids. Per germline, CDR1 SGHAT and CDR2 FQNNGV. Between the trimmed V and J ends, which lost 5 bases and 13 bases, there was a span of 17 bases. The CDR3 DNA is TGTGCCAGCAGCCCGATACGGGGACTGGGACTGTTTTTT. Translating it yields CASSPIRGLGLFF.

This chain uses TRBV7-9 with TRBJ2-2; 8 bases fit TRBD2. V was clipped by 5 bases and J by 0 bases; unmatched bases: 2. This CDR3 has 15 residues. Per germline, CDR1 SEHNR and CDR2 FQNEAQ (reference sequence). The CDR3 is CASSPGGANTGELFF. The CDR3 region has the DNA TGTGCCAGCAGCCCCGGGGGGGCGAACACCGGGGAGCTGTTTTTT.